This T cell receptor (beta chain) was obtained from a study of chemoradiotherapy in HPV16-positive cancers. Overall study findings and caveats: The functional HPV-specific definition rests on just a couple of HPV16-positive patients. For HPV16-positive patients, expanding HPV-responsive T cells associated with longer recurrence-free survival.

TCRdb keeps only in-frame clones here, not all; method: immunoSEQ multiplex PCR. This sample yields under 6,000 clones, of which 65% to 80% are seen a single time; over 15% belongs to the top ten. Points on this clone: The antigen is not known.

This sequence originates from a human donor with HPV-associated anogenital cancer. The sample here was tumor tissue, taken from a patient who underwent chemoradiotherapy.

This chain's CDR3 is CASREDLGSNQPQHF. The CDR3 coding sequence is TGCGCCAGCAGGGAAGACCTGGGGAGCAATCAGCCCCAGCATTTT. This rearrangement joins TRBV5-1 to TRBJ1-5; no reliable D call. The CDR3 contains 15 residues. Looked up from germline, CDR1 is SGHRS and CDR2 is YFSETQ. V lost 5 bases and J 1 base, leaving 13 bases between the germline ends.